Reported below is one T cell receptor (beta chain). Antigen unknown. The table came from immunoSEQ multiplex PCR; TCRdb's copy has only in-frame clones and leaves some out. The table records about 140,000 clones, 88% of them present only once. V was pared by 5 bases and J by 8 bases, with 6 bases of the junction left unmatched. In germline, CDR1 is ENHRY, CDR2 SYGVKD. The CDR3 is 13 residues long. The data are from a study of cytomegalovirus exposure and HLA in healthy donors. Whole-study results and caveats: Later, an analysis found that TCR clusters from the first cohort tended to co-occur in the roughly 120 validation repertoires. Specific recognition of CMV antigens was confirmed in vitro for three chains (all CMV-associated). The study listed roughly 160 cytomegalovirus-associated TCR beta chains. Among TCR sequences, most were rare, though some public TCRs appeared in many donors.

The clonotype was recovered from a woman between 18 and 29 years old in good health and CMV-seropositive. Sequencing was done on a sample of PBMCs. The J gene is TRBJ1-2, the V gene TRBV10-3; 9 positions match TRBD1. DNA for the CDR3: TGTGCCATCAGTATTCGGGACAGGGAGGGCTACACCTTC. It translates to CAISIRDREGYTF.